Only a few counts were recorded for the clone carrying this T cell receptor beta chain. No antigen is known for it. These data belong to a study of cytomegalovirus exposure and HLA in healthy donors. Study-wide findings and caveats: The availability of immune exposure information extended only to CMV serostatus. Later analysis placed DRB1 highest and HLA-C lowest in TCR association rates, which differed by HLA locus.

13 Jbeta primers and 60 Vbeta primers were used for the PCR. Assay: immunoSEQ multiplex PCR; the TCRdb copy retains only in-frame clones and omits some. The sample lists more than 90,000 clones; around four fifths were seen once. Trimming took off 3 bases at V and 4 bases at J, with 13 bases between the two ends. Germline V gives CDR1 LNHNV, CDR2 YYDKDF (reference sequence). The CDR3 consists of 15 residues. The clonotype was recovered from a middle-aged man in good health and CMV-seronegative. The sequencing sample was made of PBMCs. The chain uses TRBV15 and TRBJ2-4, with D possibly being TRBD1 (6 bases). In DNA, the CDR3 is TGTGCCACCAGCAGTTCCGGGACAACTAAAAACATTCAGTACTTC. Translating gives CATSSSGTTKNIQYF.